The rows below give T cell receptor beta chains drawn from one sample of a study of PD-L1 blockade in urothelial cancer. The protocol was immunoSEQ multiplex PCR, while the TCRdb copy is restricted to in-frame clones and leaves out a portion. This table holds about 26,000 clones, 75% to 90% found once. The input for sequencing was PBMCs, taken around atezolizumab (anti-PD-L1) treatment. The receptors were gathered from a man aged 60 to 75 with urothelial cancer. CDR3s include the opening cysteine and the closing phenylalanine or tryptophan. D genes are given only for firm matches. Part of the rows lack a size; the others show once, few, many or a class for expanded clones.

d_gene: TRBD1
v_gene: TRBV7-8
abundance: NA
j_gene: TRBJ1-2
CDR3aa: CASSSITGGDNGYTF
CDR3nt: TGTGCCAGCAGCTCAATTACAGGGGGCGATAATGGCTACACCTTC

d_gene: TRBD2
v_gene: TRBV18
abundance: NA
j_gene: TRBJ2-3
CDR3aa: CASSPPTSKGTDTQYF
CDR3nt: TGTGCCAGCTCACCACCGACTAGCAAAGGCACAGATACGCAGTATTTT

d_gene: NA
v_gene: TRBV5-1
abundance: NA
j_gene: TRBJ2-3
CDR3aa: CASSRGTDRTDTQYF
CDR3nt: TGCGCCAGCAGCCGCGGGACGGATCGCACAGATACGCAGTATTTT

d_gene: NA
v_gene: TRBV9
abundance: NA
j_gene: TRBJ2-3
CDR3aa: CASSVVSGGTDTQYF
CDR3nt: TGTGCCAGCAGCGTGGTTAGCGGCGGCACAGATACGCAGTATTTT

d_gene: NA
v_gene: TRBV11-3
abundance: NA
j_gene: TRBJ2-3
CDR3aa: CASSSYRQSGGTQYF
CDR3nt: TGTGCCAGCAGCTCCTATAGACAGTCCGGGGGTACGCAGTATTTT

d_gene: TRBD2
v_gene: TRBV5-6
abundance: NA
j_gene: TRBJ2-7
CDR3aa: CASSLGFSSAGGPYEQYF
CDR3nt: TGTGCCAGCAGCTTGGGCTTTTCTTCTGCGGGAGGGCCCTACGAGCAGTACTTC

d_gene: NA
v_gene: TRBV19
abundance: NA
j_gene: TRBJ2-3
CDR3aa: CASSDLTMDTQYF
CDR3nt: TGTGCCAGTAGTGACCTGACTATGGATACGCAGTATTTT

d_gene: TRBD1
v_gene: TRBV6-6
abundance: NA
j_gene: TRBJ1-5
CDR3aa: CASSSGTGRMTQHF
CDR3nt: TGTGCCAGCAGTTCCGGGACAGGGCGGATGACCCAGCATTTT

d_gene: NA
v_gene: TRBV4-1
abundance: NA
j_gene: TRBJ1-6
CDR3aa: CASSQVTGFGNSPLHF
CDR3nt: TGCGCCAGCAGCCAAGTTACGGGGTTCGGTAATTCACCCCTCCACTTT

d_gene: NA
v_gene: TRBV5-1
abundance: once
j_gene: TRBJ2-7
CDR3aa: CASSLAGTPYEQYF
CDR3nt: TGCGCCAGCAGCTTGGCGGGAACCCCCTACGAGCAGTACTTC

d_gene: NA
v_gene: TRBV5-4
abundance: NA
j_gene: TRBJ2-7
CDR3aa: CASSVGSDYYEQYF
CDR3nt: TGTGCCAGCAGCGTCGGGTCCGATTACTACGAGCAGTACTTC

d_gene: NA
v_gene: TRBV5-1
abundance: NA
j_gene: TRBJ1-2
CDR3aa: CASSPDVAGLSYTF
CDR3nt: TGCGCCAGCAGCCCGGACGTCGCCGGACTGAGTTACACCTTC

d_gene: TRBD1
v_gene: TRBV18
abundance: NA
j_gene: TRBJ1-5
CDR3aa: CASSPGMRTGGFQPQHF
CDR3nt: TGTGCCAGCTCACCAGGGATGCGGACAGGGGGGTTTCAGCCCCAGCATTTT